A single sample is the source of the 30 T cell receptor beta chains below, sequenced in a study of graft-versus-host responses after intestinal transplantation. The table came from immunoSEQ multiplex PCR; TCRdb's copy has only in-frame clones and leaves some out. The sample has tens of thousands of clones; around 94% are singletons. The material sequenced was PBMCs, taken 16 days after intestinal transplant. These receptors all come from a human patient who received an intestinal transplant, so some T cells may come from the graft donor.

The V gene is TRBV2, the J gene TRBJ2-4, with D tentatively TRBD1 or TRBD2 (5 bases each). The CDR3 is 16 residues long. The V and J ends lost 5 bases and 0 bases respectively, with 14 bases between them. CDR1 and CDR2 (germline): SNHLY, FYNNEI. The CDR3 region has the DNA TGTGCCAGCAGTCGGGACCGAGAGCTAGCCAAAAACATTCAGTACTTC. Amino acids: CASSRDRELAKNIQYF.

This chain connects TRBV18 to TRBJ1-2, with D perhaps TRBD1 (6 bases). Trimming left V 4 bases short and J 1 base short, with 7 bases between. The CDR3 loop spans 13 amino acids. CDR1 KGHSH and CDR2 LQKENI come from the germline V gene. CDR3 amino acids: CASSRQDNYGYTF. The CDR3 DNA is TGTGCCAGCTCACGACAGGATAACTATGGCTACACCTTC.

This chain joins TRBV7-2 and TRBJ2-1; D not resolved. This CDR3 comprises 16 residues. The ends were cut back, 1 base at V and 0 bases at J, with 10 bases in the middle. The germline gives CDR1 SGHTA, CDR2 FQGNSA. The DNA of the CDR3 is TGTGCCAGCAGCTTAGTTTCGGAGAGCTCCTACAATGAGCAGTTCTTC. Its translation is CASSLVSESSYNEQFF.

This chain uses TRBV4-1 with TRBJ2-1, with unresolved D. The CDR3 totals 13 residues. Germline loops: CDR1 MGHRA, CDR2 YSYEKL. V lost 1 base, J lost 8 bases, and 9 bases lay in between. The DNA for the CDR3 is TGCGCCAGCAGCCAAGGGAGCGTAGATGAGCAGTTCTTC. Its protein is CASSQGSVDEQFF.

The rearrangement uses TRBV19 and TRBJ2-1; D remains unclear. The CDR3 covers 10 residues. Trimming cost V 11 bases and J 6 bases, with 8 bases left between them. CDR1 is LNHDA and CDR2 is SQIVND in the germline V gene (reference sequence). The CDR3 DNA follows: TGTGCCTGCCGCGGCAATGAGCAGTTCTTC. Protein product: CACRGNEQFF.

CDR3 DNA sequence: TGTGCCAGCAGCCCGAGACCTATTACGGGCTTTGGCAATGAGCAGTTCTTC. It yields the protein CASSPRPITGFGNEQFF. V and J are TRBV7-8 and TRBJ2-1; D gene unclear. Trimming shortened V by 5 bases and J by 6 bases, and 23 bases separated the two germline ends. CDR1 and CDR2 from the germline V gene are SGHVS and FQNEAQ. The CDR3 sequence is 17 residues long.

CDR3 loop: CSGTSGPTYEQYF. CDR3 DNA sequence: TGCAGCGGCACTAGCGGGCCGACCTACGAGCAGTACTTC. This chain links TRBV29-1 with TRBJ2-7; TRBD2 matches 9 bases. CDR3 length: 13 amino acids. Germline CDR1 SQVTM, CDR2 ANQGSEA. V lost 7 bases and J lost 2; bases outside the gene matches: 6.

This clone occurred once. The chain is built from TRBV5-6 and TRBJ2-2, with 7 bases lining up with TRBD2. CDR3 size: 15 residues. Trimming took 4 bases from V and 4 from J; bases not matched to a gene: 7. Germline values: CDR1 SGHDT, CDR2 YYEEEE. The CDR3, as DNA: TGTGCCAGCAGCAGCACTAGCGTGAGCACCGGGGAGCTGTTTTTT. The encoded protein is CASSSTSVSTGELFF.

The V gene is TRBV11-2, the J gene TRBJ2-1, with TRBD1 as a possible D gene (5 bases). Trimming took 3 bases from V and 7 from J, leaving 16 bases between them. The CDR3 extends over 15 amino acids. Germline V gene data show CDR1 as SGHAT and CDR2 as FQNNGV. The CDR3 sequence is CASSFWGLRNNEQFF. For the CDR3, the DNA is TGTGCCAGCAGCTTTTGGGGCCTACGAAATAATGAGCAGTTCTTC.

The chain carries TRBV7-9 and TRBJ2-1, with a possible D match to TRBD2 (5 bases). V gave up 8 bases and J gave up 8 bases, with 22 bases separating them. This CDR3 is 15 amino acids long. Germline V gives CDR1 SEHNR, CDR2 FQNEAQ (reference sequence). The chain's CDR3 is CASSPFSERSHEQFF. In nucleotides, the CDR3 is TGTGCCAGCTCCCCTTTTAGCGAGCGGAGTCATGAGCAGTTCTTC.

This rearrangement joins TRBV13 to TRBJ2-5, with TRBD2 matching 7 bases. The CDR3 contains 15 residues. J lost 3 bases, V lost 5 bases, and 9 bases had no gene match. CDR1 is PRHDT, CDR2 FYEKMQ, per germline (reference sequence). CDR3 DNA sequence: TGTGCCAGCAGCCGCCCTTTTCGGGGGGAAGAGACCCAGTACTTC. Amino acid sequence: CASSRPFRGEETQYF.

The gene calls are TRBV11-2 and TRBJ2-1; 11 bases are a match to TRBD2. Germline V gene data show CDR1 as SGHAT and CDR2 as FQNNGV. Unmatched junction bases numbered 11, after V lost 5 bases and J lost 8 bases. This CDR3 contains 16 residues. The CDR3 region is CASSPIAGGLVYEQFF. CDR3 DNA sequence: TGTGCCAGCAGCCCCATAGCGGGAGGGCTAGTATATGAGCAGTTCTTC.

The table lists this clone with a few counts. The CDR3 DNA reads as TGTGCCAGTAGTATAATGCGTAGCTCTGGAAACACCATATATTTT. Its protein product is CASSIMRSSGNTIYF. The V call is TRBV19, the J call TRBJ1-3, with D unclear. The CDR3 has 15 amino acids. Trimming cost V 2 bases and J 0 bases, with 8 bases left between them. The V gene's germline CDR1 is LNHDA and CDR2 SQIVND (reference sequence).

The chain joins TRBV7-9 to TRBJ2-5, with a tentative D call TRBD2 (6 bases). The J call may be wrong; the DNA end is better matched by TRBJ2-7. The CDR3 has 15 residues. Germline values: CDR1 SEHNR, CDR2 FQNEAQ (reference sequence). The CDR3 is CASTPVVGLLYEQYF. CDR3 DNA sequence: TGTGCCAGCACCCCGGTAGTGGGACTCCTCTACGAGCAGTACTTC.

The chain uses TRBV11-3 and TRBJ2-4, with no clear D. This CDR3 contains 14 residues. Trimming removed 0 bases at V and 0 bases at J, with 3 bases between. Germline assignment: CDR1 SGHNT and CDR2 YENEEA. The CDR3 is CASSLELAKNIQYF. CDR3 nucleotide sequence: TGTGCCAGCAGCTTAGAGCTAGCCAAAAACATTCAGTACTTC.

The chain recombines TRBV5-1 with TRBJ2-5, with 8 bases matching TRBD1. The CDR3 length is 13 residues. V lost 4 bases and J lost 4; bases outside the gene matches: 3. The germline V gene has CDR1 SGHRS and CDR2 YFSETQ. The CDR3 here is CASSPDRGETQYF. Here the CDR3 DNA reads TGCGCCAGCAGCCCCGACAGGGGAGAGACCCAGTACTTC.

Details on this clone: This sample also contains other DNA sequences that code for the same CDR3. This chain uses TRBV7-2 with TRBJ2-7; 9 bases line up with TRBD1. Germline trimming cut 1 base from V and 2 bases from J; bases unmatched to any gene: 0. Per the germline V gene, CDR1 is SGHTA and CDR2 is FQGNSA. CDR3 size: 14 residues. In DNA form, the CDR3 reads TGTGCCAGCAGCTTAGGGACAGGGGCCTACGAGCAGTACTTC. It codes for CASSLGTGAYEQYF.

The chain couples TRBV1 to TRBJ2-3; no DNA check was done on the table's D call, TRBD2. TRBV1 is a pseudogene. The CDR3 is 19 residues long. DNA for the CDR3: TGCACCAGCAGCCAAGGACCATTAGCGGGAGGCACACACACAGATACGCAGTATTTT. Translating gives CTSSQGPLAGGTHTDTQYF.

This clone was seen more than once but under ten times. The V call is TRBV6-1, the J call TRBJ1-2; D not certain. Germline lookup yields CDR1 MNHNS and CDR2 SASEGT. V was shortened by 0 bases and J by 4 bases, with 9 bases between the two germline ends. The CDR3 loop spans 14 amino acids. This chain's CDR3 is CASSEALNLYGYTF. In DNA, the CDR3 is TGTGCCAGCAGTGAAGCGCTGAACCTCTATGGCTACACCTTC.

CDR3 sequence: CASSLPPGFSSYNEQFF. The DNA for the CDR3 is TGTGCCAGCAGTTTGCCCCCCGGGTTCAGCTCCTACAATGAGCAGTTCTTC. The gene calls are TRBV28 and TRBJ2-1; D gene unclear. Trimming pared 3 bases from V and 0 bases from J, leaving 15 bases between. Germline lookup yields CDR1 MDHEN and CDR2 SYDVKM. CDR3 length: 17 residues.

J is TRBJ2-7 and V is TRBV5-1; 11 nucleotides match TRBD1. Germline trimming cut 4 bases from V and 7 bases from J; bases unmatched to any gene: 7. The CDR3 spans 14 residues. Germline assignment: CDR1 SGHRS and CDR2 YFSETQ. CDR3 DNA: TGCGCCAGCAGCAGAGGACAGGGGGCGCGGGAGCAGTACTTC. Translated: CASSRGQGAREQYF.

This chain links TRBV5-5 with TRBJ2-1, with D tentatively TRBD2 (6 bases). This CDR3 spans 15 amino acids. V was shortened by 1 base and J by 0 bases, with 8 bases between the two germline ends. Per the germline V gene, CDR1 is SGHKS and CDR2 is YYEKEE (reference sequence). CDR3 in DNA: TGTGCCAGCAGCTTGCGGGGGTACTCCTACAATGAGCAGTTCTTC. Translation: CASSLRGYSYNEQFF. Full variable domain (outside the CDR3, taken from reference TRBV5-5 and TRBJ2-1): DAGVTQSPTHLIKTRGQQVTLRCSPISGHKSVSWYQQVLGQGPQFIFQYYEKEERGRGNFPDRFSARQFPNYSSELNVNALLLGDSALYLCASSLRGYSYNEQFFGPGTRLTVL.

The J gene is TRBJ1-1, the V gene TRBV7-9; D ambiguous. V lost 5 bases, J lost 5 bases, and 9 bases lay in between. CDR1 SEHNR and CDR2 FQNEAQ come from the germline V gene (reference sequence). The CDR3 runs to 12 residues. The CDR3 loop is CASSRIRTEAFF. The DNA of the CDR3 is TGTGCCAGCAGCCGGATCCGGACTGAAGCTTTCTTT.

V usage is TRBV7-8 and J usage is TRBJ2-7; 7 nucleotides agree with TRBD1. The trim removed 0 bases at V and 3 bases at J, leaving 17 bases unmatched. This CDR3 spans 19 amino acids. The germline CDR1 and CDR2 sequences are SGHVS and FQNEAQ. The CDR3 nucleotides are TGTGCCAGCAGCTTAGCAATAGGGACAGATAGCATCCATGACTACGAGCAGTACTTC. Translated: CASSLAIGTDSIHDYEQYF.

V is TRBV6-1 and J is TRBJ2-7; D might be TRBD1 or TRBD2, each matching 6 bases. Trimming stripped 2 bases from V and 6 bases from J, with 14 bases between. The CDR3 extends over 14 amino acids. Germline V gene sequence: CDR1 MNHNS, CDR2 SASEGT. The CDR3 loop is CASSEWGVGGEQYF. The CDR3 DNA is TGTGCCAGCAGTGAATGGGGGGTAGGGGGCGAGCAGTACTTC.

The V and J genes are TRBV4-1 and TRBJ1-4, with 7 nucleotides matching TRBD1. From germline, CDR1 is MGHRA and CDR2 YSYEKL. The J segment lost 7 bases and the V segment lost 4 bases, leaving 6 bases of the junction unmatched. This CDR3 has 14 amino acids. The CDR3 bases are TGCGCCAGCAGCCCAGGGGGGCGCCTTGAAAAACTGTTTTTT. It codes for CASSPGGRLEKLFF.

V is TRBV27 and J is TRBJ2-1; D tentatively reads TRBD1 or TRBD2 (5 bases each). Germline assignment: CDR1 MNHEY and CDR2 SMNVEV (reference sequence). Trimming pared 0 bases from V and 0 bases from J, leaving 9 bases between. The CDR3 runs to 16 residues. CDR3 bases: TGTGCCAGCAGTTTATCAGGGGAGAGCTCCTACAATGAGCAGTTCTTC. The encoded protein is CASSLSGESSYNEQFF.

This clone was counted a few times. In DNA, the CDR3 is TGCGCCAGCTTGAACGGGACAGGGGGCGACGAGCAGTACTTC. This sequence encodes CASLNGTGGDEQYF. The genes are TRBV10-1 and TRBJ2-7; 12 nucleotides line up with TRBD1. CDR3 length: 14 residues. V dropped 8 bases and J dropped 5; count of bases not matched to a gene: 7. Looked up from germline, CDR1 is WNHNN and CDR2 is SYGVQD (reference sequence).

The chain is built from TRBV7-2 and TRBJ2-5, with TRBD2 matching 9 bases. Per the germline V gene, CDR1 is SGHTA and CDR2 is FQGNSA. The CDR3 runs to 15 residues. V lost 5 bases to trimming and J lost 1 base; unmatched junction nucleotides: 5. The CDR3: CASSRASGVQETQYF. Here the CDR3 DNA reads TGTGCCAGCAGCCGGGCTAGCGGGGTCCAAGAGACCCAGTACTTC.

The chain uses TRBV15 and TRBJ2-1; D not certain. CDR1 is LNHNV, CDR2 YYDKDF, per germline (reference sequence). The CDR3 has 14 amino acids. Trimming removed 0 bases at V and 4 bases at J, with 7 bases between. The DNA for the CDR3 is TGTGCCACCAGCAGAGATAACGGATACAATGAGCAGTTCTTC. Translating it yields CATSRDNGYNEQFF. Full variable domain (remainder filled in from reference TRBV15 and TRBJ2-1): DAMVIQNPRYQVTQFGKPVTLSCSQTLNHNVMYWYQQKSSQAPKLLFHYYDKDFNNEADTPDNFQSRRPNTSFCFLDIRSPGLGDTAMYLCATSRDNGYNEQFFGPGTRLTVL.